What follows is one T cell receptor (beta chain) and its context. Its antigen is still unknown. The sample is drawn from a study of PD-L1 blockade in urothelial cancer. Study summary: Prior chemotherapy regimens per patient numbered 0 to 3. Analysis of blood occurred 3 weeks (second dose) and 6 weeks after treatment start. A median roughly 150,000 T cells were found in blood samples. Study findings and constraints: Below-median pretreatment blood TCR clonality predicted better survival.

Clones were sequenced by immunoSEQ multiplex PCR, and TCRdb holds only the in-frame ones, with some missing. The data contain 45,000 to 65,000 clones, under 90% of them seen just once; the ten biggest clones take up 5% to 7.5%. This CDR3 is built from 14 residues. Germline V CDR1 and CDR2: SQVTM, ANQGSEA. The V and J ends lost 5 bases and 1 base, in that order; junction bases with no gene match: 4. The specimen was PBMCs, collected around atezolizumab (anti-PD-L1) treatment. The V and J genes are TRBV29-1 and TRBJ2-2; 7 nucleotides line up with TRBD1. The TCR sequence derives from a man aged 35-49 years with urothelial cancer. The CDR3 loop is CSVSGDRNTGELFF. The CDR3 region has the DNA TGCAGCGTTTCCGGGGACAGGAACACCGGGGAGCTGTTTTTT.